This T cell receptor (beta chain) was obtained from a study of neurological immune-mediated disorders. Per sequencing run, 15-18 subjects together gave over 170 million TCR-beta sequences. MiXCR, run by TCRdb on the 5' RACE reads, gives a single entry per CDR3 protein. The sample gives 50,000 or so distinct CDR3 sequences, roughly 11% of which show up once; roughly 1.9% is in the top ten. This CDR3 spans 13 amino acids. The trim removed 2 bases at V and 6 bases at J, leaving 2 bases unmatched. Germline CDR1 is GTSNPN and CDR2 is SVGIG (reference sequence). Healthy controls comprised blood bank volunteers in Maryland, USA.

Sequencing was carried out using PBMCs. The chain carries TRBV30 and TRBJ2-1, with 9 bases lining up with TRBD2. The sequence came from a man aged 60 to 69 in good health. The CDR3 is CAWSWTSANEQFF. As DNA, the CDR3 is TGTGCCTGGAGTTGGACTAGCGCCAATGAGCAGTTCTTC.